Below, one TCR beta chain is given with its context. Its specificity is not known. The data were taken from a study of shared clonotypes between healthy human individuals. Findings of the study overall: Naive subsets typically showed greater estimated richness than memory subsets. When naive CD4 clonotypes were compared across four donors, around 5% were shared.

Terminally differentiated effector memory CD45RA+ cells were left out of the naive CD8 fraction, which was CD45RO-negative and positively selected for CCR7. V gave up 5 bases and J gave up 0 bases, with 14 bases separating them. This CDR3 has 15 amino acids. Germline-derived CDR1 and CDR2 are SEHNR and FQNEAQ (reference sequence). Study processing details: Junction-only immunoSEQ sequences carried no quality scores, so filtering differed. Repertoires were generated with immunoSEQ multiplex PCR, while TCRdb's copy carries only in-frame clones and drops some. V and J calls plus clone size are reproduced from that table; the DNA served to infer D and trimming. The sample holds about 2 million clones, about 95% seen once.

The TCR sequence derives from a man aged 18 to 30 in good health. The specimen was naive CD8+ T cells sorted from blood. This sequence joins TRBV7-9 and TRBJ2-7, with a possible D match to TRBD1 (5 bases). CDR3 sequence: CASSTTGDSSYEQYF. In DNA form, the CDR3 reads TGTGCCAGCAGCACCACAGGCGATAGCTCCTACGAGCAGTACTTC. Drawing the rest from reference TRBV7-9 and TRBJ2-7, the complete variable domain is DTGVSQNPRHKITKRGQNVTFRCDPISEHNRLYWYRQTLGQGPEFLTYFQNEAQLEKSRLLSDRFSAERPKGSFSTLEIQRTEQGDSAMYLCASSTTGDSSYEQYFGPGTRLTVT.